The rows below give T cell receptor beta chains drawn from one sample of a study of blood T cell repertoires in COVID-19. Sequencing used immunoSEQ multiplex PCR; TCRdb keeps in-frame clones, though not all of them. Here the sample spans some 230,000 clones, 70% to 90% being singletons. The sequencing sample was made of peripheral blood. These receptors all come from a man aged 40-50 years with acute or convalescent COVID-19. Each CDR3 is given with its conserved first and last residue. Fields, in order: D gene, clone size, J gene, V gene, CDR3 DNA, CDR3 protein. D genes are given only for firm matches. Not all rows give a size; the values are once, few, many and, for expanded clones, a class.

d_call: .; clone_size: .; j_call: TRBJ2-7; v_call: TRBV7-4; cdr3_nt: TGTGCCAGCCTCTCCTACGAGCAGTACTTC; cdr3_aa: CASLSYEQYF
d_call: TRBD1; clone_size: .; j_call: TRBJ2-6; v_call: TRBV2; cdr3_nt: TGTGCCAGCAGTAAGGGACAGGCCTCTGGGGCCAACGTCCTGACTTTC; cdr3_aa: CASSKGQASGANVLTF
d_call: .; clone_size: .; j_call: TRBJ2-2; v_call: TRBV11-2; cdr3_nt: TGTGCCAGCAGCTTCGGGAACACCGGGGAGCTGTTTTTT; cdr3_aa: CASSFGNTGELFF
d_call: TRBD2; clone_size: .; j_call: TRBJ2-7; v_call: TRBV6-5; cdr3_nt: TGTGCCAGCAGTACGGCGGGGGGGAGCTCCTACGAGCAGTACTTC; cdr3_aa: CASSTAGGSSYEQYF
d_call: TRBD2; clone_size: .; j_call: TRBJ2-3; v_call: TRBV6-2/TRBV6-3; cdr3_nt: TGTGCCAGCAGTTACTCGTCTAGCGGGGCGCTTGGTGCAGATACGCAGTATTTT; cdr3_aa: CASSYSSSGALGADTQYF
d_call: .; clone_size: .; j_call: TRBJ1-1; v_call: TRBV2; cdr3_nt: TGTGCCAGCAGATACAGGGAGAACACTGAAGCTTTCTTT; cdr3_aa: CASRYRENTEAFF
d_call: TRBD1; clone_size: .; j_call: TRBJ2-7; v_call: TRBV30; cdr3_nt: TGTGCCTGTAGGTCGGACAGGGATATTTACGAGCAGTACTTC; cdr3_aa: CACRSDRDIYEQYF
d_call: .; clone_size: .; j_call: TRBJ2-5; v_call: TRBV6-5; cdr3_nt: TGTGCCAGCAGTTTAGGGGGGACCCAGTACTTC; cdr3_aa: CASSLGGTQYF
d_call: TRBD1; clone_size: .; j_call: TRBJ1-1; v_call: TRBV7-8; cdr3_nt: TGTGCCAGCAGCGAACAGGGGCTCGGCACTGAAGCTTTCTTT; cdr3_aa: CASSEQGLGTEAFF
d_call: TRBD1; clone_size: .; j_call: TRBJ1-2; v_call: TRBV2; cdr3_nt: TGTGCCAGCAGGACGGGACAGGGGGCGAGTTATGGCTACACCTTC; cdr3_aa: CASRTGQGASYGYTF
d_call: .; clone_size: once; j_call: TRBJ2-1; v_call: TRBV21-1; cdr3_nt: TGTGCCCGGAAGGTTACTCCGGGACTAGCCTCCTACAATGAGCAGTTCTTC; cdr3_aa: CARKVTPGLASYNEQFF
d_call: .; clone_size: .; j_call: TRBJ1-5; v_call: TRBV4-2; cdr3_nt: TGTGCCAGCAGCTCTACCGGGGTGGACGGCAATCAGCCCCAGCATTTT; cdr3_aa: CASSSTGVDGNQPQHF
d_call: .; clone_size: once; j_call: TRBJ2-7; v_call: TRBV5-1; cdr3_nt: TGCGCCAGCAGCCTTGGACAGAACTACGAGCAGTACTTC; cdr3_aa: CASSLGQNYEQYF
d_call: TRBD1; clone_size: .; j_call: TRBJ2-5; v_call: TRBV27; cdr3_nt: TGTGCCAGCCCGGGGGGGGACAGGGGAGAGACCCAGTACTTC; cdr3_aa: CASPGGDRGETQYF
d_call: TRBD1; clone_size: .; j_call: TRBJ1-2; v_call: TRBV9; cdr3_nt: TGTGCCAGCAGCGACAGGGGCGGCTATGGCTACACCTTC; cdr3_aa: CASSDRGGYGYTF
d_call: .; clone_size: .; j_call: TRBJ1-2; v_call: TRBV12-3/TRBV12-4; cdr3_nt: TGTGCCAGCAGTTCCCCGTGGGGGGGAGGCTACACCTTC; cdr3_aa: CASSSPWGGGYTF
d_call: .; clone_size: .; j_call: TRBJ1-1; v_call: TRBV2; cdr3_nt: TGTGCCAGCGCAGTGGCGGGACCCAAGAACACTGAAGCTTTCTTT; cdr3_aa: CASAVAGPKNTEAFF
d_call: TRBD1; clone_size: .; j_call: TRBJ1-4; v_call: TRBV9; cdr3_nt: TGTGCCAGCAGCTTCAGACCGGGACAGCCTGGTGAAAAACTGTTTTTT; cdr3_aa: CASSFRPGQPGEKLFF
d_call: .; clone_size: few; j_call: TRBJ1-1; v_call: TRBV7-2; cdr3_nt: TGTGCCAGCAGCTTAAGGGGGAACACTGAAGCTTTCTTT; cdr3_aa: CASSLRGNTEAFF
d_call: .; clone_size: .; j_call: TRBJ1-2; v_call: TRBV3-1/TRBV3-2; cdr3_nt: TGTGCCAGCAGCCTCGGTGCTAACTATGGCTACACCTTC; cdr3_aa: CASSLGANYGYTF
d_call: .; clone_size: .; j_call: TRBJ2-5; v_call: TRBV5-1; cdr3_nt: TGCGCCAGCAGCTTCACAGGGAAAGTGGACCCAGAGACCCAGTACTTC; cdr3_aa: CASSFTGKVDPETQYF
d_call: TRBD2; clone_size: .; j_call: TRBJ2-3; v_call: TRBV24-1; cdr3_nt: TGTGCCACCACCAAAACCCCGGGGGGTTACATGTGCACAGATACGCAGTATTTT; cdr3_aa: CATTKTPGGYMCTDTQYF
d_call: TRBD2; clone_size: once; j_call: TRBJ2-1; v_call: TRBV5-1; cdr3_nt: TGCGCCAGCAGCTTTCACGTTGGACTAGCGGGGCCGAATGAGCAGTTCTTC; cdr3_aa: CASSFHVGLAGPNEQFF
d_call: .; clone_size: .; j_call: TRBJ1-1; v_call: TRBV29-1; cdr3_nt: TGCAGCGTAGAGAAGACAGGGAACACTGAAGCTTTCTTT; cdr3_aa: CSVEKTGNTEAFF
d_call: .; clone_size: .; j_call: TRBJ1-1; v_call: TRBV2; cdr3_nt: TGTGCCAGCAGTGACGGGTCTGAAGCTTTCTTT; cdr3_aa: CASSDGSEAFF
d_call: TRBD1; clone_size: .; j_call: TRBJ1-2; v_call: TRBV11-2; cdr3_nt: TGTGCCAGCAGCTTAGGGGACAGATATGGCTACACCTTC; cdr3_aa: CASSLGDRYGYTF
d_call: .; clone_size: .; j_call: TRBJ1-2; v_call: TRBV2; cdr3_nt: TGTGCCAGCAGTGAACAGGGAACTAACTATGGCTACACCTTC; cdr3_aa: CASSEQGTNYGYTF
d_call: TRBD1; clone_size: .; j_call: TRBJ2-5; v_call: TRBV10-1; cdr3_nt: TGCGCCAGCACTACGGCCGGGACAGCCCAAGAGACCCAGTACTTC; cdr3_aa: CASTTAGTAQETQYF